This T cell receptor (beta chain) was identified in a study of T cell responses to AZD1222 COVID-19 vaccine. Findings and limits, study-wide: Spike-specific TCR breadth and depth went up after people got two AZD1222 doses. Clonal diversity was possibly underestimated, and white British individuals and females predominated among donors.

Sequencing used immunoSEQ multiplex PCR; TCRdb keeps in-frame clones, though not all of them. This table has some 190,000 clones, roughly 94% appearing once. On this clone: The target antigen is unknown.

The germline V gene encodes CDR1 SGHVS and CDR2 FNYEAQ. The CDR3 sequence is 17 residues long. Trimming cost V 6 bases and J 1 base; bases outside gene matches: 11. This chain connects TRBV7-6 to TRBJ2-2; 7 nucleotides align to TRBD2. This sequence was found in an adult who received the MenACWY meningococcal vaccine as a control. Sequences were derived from peripheral blood, sampled 28 days after the second dose of the MenACWY control vaccine. DNA of the CDR3: TGTGCCAGCAGTAGATATACCGGGACTATGAACACCGGGGAGCTGTTTTTT. Its protein product is CASSRYTGTMNTGELFF.